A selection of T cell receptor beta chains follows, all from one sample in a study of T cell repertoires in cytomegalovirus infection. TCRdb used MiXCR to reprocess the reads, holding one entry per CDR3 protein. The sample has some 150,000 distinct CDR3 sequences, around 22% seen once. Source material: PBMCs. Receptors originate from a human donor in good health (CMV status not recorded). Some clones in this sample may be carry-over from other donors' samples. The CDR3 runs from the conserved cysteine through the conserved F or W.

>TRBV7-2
CASSLALSDYYEQYF
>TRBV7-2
CASSLKNWGSPGEETQYF
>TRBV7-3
CASSLAGGPLDEQFF
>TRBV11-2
CASSPRGRVNEQFF
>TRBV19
CASTSDSRLSGANVLTF
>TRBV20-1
CSARTGNIHEQYF
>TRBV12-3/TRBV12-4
CASSPSGGGNQPQHF
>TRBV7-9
CASSLAGGQDEQYF
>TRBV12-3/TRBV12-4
CASSFDLGLNYNEQFF
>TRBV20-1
CSATPGLTYRQYF
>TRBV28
CATGQPQETQYF
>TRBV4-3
CASSGGISSTDTQYF
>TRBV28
CASSPGLGTSGRLGEQFF
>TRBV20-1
CSAREDGTSGNEQFF
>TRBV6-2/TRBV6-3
CASSAGQGTNEQFF
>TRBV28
CASSLAGQGTGELFF
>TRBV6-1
CASSTYSGILRGYTF
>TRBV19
CASQTGNYGYTF
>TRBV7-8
CASSHGGNTIYF
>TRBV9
CASSVDRGEGSEAFF
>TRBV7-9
CASSVMVSGQGPNQPQHF
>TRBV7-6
CASSLARVGEKLFF
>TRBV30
CAWSRMERGLYGYTF
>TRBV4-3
CASSQVMGGDSNSPLHF
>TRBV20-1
CSATGLAGARGTDTQYF
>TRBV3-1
CASSVYPGTGNAGYTF
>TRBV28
CASSLNWYNEQFF
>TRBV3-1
CASSPQRAEFVGEQYF
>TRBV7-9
CASSFLPGLAGAKAYEQYF
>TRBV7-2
CASSLGKGGAGTSYGYTF
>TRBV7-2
CASSLGEGLYGYTF
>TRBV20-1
CSASGLAGDETQYF